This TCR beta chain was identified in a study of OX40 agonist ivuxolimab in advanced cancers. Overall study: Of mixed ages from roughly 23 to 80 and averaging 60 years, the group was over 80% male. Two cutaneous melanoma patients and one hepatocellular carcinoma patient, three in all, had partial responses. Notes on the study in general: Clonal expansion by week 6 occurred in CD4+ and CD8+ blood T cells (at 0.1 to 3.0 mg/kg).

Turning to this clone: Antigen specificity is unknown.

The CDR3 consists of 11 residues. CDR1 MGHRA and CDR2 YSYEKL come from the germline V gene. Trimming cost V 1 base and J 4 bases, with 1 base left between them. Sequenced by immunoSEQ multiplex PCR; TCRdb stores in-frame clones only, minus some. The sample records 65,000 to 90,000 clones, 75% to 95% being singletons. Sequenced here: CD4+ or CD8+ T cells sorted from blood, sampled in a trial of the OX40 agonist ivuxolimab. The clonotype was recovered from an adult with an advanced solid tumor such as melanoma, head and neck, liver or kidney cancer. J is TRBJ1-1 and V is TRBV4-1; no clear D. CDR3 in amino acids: CASSQGTEAFF. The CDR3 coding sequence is TGCGCCAGCAGCCAAGGCACTGAAGCTTTCTTT.